This T cell receptor beta chain was recorded in a study of patients and donors after allogeneic stem cell transplantation. This clonotype was found a few times. TCRdb redid the calling of the RT-PCR reads with MiXCR, one entry per CDR3 protein. The sample contains about 150,000 distinct CDR3 sequences, about a third of which appear only once. The length of the CDR3 is 15 residues. Germline values: CDR1 SGHRS, CDR2 YFSETQ. The trim removed 4 bases at V and 6 bases at J, leaving 11 bases unmatched. Sequenced input: blood, either unsorted or a sorted T cell fraction (not recorded which). The J gene is TRBJ1-1, the V gene TRBV5-1; 8 nucleotides line up with TRBD1. This receptor was identified in a human donor who was either an allogeneic HSCT recipient or a stem cell or donor lymphocyte infusion donor (not recorded which). It is not recorded whose cells these are; they may come from a transplant donor. The CDR3 protein is CASSPKTGVGAEAFF. DNA for the CDR3: TGCGCCAGCAGCCCAAAGACAGGGGTAGGGGCTGAAGCTTTCTTT.